Described below is a single T cell receptor beta chain sequence and its context. Participant-given clinical history determined each cohort assignment. During the 2 weeks before they entered the study, exposed participants had met someone with a PCR-confirmed or clinician-diagnosed COVID-19 case. From germline, CDR1 is SGDLS and CDR2 YYNGEE. V shed 4 bases and J 4 bases; nucleotides not matched to a gene: 5. The CDR3 is made up of 15 amino acids. These data belong to a study of blood T cell repertoires in COVID-19. Study summary: Material from acute and convalescent COVID-19 was sourced from the United States, Italy and Spain. Nucleic acid was either cDNA or gDNA, and it came from T cells, B-cell-depleted T cells, or PBMCs.

Repertoires were generated with immunoSEQ multiplex PCR, while TCRdb's copy carries only in-frame clones and drops some. The top ten hold approximately 3.7% of the sample, which has 200,000 to 250,000 clones, over 80% seen once. The receptor was derived from a woman under 40 who had been exposed to COVID-19. The gene calls are TRBV9 and TRBJ2-7, with TRBD2 matching over 13 bases. Sequencing used PBMCs or T cells enriched from blood (not recorded which). The CDR3 nucleotides read TGTGCCAGCAGCCCGGGACTAGCGGGAATTTACGAGCAGTACTTC. It codes for CASSPGLAGIYEQYF.